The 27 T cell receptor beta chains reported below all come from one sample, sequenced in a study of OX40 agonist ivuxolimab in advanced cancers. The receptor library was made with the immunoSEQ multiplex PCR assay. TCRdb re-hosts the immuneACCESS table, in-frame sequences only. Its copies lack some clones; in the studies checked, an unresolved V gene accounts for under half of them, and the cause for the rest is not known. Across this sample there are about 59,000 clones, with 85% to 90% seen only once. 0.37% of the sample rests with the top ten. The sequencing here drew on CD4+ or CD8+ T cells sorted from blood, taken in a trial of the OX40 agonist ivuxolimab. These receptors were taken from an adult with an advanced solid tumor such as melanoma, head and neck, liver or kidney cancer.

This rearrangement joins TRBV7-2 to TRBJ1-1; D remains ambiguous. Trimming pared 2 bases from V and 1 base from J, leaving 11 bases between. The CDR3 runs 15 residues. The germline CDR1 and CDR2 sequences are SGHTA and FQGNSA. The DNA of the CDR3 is TGTGCCAGCAGCTTAATTATGGCAGGGAACACTGAAGCTTTCTTT. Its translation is CASSLIMAGNTEAFF.

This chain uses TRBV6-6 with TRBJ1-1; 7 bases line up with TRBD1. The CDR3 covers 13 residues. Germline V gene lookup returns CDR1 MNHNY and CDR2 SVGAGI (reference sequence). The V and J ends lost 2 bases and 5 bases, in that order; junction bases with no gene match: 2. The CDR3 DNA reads TGTGCCAGCAGTTACCAGGGGGGTACTGAAGCTTTCTTT. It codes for CASSYQGGTEAFF.

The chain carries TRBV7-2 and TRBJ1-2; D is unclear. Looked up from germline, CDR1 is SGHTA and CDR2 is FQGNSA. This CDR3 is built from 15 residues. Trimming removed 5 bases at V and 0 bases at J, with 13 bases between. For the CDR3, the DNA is TGTGCCAGCAGCCCCGGGCAGCACCCTAACTATGGCTACACCTTC. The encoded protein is CASSPGQHPNYGYTF.

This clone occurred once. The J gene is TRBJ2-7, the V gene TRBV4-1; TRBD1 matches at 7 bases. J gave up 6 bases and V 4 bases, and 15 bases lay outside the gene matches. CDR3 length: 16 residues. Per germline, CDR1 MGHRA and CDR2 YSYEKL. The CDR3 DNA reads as TGCGCCAGCAGCCCCCACCCGGGGACAGCCGTGGGCGAGCAGTACTTC. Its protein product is CASSPHPGTAVGEQYF.

CDR3 sequence reads: CASSLSENTEAFF. The DNA for the CDR3 is TGTGCCAGCAGCTTATCAGAGAACACTGAAGCTTTCTTT. The chain recombines TRBV7-3 with TRBJ1-1; no clear D gene. In germline, CDR1 is SGHTA, CDR2 FQGTGA. The CDR3 has 13 amino acids. V was trimmed by 2 bases and J by 1 base, leaving 5 bases between them.

The CDR3 DNA follows: TGTGCTAGTGGTTCGAGGATCGGCAACACTGAAGCTTTCTTT. It yields the protein CASGSRIGNTEAFF. The chain joins TRBV12-5 to TRBJ1-1; D uncertain. V dropped 4 bases and J dropped 2 bases, with 11 bases sitting between them. Germline assignment: CDR1 LGHNT and CDR2 FRNRAP. The CDR3 has 14 residues.

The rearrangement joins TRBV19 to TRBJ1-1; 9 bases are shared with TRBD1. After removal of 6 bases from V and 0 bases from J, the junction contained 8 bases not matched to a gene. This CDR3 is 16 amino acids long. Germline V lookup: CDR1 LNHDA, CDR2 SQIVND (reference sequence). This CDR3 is CASSPGQGRMNTEAFF. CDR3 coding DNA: TGTGCCAGTAGCCCCGGACAGGGGAGGATGAACACTGAAGCTTTCTTT.

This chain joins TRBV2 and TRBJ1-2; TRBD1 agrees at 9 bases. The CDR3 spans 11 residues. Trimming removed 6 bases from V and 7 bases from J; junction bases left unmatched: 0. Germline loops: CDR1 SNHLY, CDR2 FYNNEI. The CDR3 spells CASRTGGGYTF. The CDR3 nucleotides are TGTGCCAGCAGGACAGGGGGTGGCTACACCTTC.

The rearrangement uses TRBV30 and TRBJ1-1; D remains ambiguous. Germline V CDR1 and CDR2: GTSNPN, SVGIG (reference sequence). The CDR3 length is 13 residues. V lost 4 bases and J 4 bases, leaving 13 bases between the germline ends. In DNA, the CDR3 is TGTGCCTGGACCCCCTATCAGGCCACTGAAGCTTTCTTT. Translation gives CAWTPYQATEAFF.

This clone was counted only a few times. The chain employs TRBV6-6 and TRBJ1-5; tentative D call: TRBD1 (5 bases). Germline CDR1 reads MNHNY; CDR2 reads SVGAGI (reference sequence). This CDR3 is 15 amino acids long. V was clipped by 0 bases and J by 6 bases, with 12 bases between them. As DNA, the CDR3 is TGTGCCAGCAGTTACTCGAGAGGGGTTGCTCAGCCCCAGCATTTT. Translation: CASSYSRGVAQPQHF.

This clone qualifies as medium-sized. CDR3 amino acids: CASSESGYYNSPLHF. DNA of the CDR3: TGTGCCAGCAGTGAATCCGGGTATTATAATTCACCCCTCCACTTT. V and J are TRBV2 and TRBJ1-6; D remains unclear. Trimming left V 2 bases short and J 4 bases short, with 9 bases between. Germline V CDR1 and CDR2: SNHLY, FYNNEI. The CDR3 totals 15 residues.

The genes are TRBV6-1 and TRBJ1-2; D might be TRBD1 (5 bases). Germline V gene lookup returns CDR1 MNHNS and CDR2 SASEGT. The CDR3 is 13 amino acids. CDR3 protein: CASTRDGVNGYTF. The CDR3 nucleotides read TGTGCATCTACCCGGGACGGGGTGAATGGCTACACCTTC.

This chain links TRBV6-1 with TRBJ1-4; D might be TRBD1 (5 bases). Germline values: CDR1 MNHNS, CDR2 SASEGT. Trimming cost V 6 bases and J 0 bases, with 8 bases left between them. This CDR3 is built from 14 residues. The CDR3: CASSRQTTNEKLFF. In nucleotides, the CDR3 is TGTGCCAGCAGCCGACAGACAACTAATGAAAAACTGTTTTTT.

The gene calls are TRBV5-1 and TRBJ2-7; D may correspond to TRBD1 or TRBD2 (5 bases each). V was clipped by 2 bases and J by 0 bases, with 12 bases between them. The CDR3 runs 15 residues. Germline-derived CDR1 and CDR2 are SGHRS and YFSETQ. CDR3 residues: CASSLRAGSSYEQYF. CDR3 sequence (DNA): TGCGCCAGCAGCTTAAGGGCAGGGAGCTCCTACGAGCAGTACTTC.

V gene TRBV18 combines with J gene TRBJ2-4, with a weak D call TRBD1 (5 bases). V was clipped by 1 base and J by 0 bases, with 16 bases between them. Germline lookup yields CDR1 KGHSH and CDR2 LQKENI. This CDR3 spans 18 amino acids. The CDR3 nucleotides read TGTGCCAGCTCACCACTGACGATCAGGGTACTAGCCAAAAACATTCAGTACTTC. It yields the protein CASSPLTIRVLAKNIQYF. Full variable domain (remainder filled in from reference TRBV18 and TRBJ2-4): NAGVMQNPRHLVRRRGQEARLRCSPMKGHSHVYWYRQLPEEGLKFMVYLQKENIIDESGMPKERFSAEFPKEGPSILRIQQVVRGDSAAYFCASSPLTIRVLAKNIQYFGAGTRLSVL.

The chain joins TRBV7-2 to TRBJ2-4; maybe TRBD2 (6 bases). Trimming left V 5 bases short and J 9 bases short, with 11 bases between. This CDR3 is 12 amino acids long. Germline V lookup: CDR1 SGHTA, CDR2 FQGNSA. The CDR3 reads CASSPRGGIQYF. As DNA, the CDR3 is TGTGCCAGCAGCCCGCGGGGTGGCATTCAGTACTTC.

CDR3 amino acids: CASSLIGDEKLFF. The CDR3 DNA sequence: TGTGCCAGCAGCCTCATTGGGGATGAAAAACTGTTTTTT. The chain joins TRBV2 to TRBJ1-4; no reliable D call. From germline, CDR1 is SNHLY and CDR2 FYNNEI. V gave up 6 bases and J gave up 6 bases, with 11 bases separating them. The CDR3 runs 13 residues.

The CDR3 DNA reads TGCGCCAGCAGCATAACAGGGTTGTCTAATGAAAAACTGTTTTTT. It codes for CASSITGLSNEKLFF. The rearrangement joins TRBV5-1 to TRBJ1-4; D perhaps matches TRBD1 (6 bases). Germline CDR1 reads SGHRS; CDR2 reads YFSETQ. The CDR3 is 15 residues long. Trimming shortened V by 4 bases and J by 3 bases, and 13 bases separated the two germline ends. Supplemented by reference TRBV5-1 and TRBJ1-4, the full variable domain reads KAGVTQTPRYLIKTRGQQVTLSCSPISGHRSVSWYQQTPGQGLQFLFEYFSETQRNKGNFPGRFSGRQFSNSRSEMNVSTLELGDSALYLCASSITGLSNEKLFFGSGTQLSVL.

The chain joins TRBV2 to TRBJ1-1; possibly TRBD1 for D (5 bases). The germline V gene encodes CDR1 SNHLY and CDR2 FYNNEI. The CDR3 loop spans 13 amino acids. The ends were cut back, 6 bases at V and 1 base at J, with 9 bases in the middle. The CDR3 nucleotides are TGTGCCAGCAGCCCTCAGGGGAACACTGAAGCTTTCTTT. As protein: CASSPQGNTEAFF.

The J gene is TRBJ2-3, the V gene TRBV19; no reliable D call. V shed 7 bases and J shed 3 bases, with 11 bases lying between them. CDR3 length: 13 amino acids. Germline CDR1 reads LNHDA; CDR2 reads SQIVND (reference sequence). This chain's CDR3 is CASKDRPTDTQYF. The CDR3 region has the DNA TGTGCCAGTAAGGACCGTCCGACAGATACGCAGTATTTT.

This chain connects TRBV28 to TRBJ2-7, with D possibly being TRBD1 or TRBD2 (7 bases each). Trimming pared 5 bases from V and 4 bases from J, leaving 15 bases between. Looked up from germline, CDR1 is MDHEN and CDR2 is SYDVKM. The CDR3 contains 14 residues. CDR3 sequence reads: CASSRQGGRYEQYF. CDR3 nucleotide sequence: TGTGCCAGCAGTCGCCAGGGGGGGAGGTACGAGCAGTACTTC.

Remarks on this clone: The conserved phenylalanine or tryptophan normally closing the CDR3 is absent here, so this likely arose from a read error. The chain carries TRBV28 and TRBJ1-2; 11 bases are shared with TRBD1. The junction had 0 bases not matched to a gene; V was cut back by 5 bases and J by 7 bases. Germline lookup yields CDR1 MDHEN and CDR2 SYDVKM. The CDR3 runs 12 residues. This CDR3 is CASSGTGGGYTL. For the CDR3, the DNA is TGTGCCAGCAGTGGGACAGGGGGTGGCTACACCCTC.

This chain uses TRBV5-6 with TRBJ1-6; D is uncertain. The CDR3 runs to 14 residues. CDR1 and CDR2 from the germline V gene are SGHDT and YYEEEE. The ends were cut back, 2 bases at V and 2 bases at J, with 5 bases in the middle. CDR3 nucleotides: TGTGCCAGCAGCTTCGGCACCTATAATTCACCCCTCCACTTT. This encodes CASSFGTYNSPLHF.

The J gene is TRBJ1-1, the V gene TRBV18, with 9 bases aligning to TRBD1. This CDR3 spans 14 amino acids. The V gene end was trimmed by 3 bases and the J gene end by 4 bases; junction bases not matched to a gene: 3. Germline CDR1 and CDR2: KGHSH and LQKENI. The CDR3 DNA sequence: TGTGCCAGCTCACCCCGGGACAGGGCCACTGAAGCTTTCTTT. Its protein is CASSPRDRATEAFF.

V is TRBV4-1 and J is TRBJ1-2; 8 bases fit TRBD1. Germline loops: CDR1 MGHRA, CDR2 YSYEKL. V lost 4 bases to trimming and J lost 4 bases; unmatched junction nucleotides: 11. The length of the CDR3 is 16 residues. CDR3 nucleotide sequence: TGCGCCAGCAGCCTACAAAAACAGGGGGATGCCTATGGCTACACCTTC. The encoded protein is CASSLQKQGDAYGYTF.

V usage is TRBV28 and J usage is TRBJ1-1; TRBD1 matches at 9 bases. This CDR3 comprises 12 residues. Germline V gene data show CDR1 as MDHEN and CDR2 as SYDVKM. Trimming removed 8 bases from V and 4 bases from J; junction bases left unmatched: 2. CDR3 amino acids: CASGTGSTEAFF. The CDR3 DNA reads TGTGCCAGCGGGACAGGGAGCACTGAAGCTTTCTTT.

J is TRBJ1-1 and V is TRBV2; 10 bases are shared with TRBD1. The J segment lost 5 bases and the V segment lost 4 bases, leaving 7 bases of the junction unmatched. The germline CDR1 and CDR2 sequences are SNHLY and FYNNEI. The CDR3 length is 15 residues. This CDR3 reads CASSGQGARGTEAFF. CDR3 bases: TGTGCCAGCAGTGGACAGGGGGCAAGAGGGACTGAAGCTTTCTTT.